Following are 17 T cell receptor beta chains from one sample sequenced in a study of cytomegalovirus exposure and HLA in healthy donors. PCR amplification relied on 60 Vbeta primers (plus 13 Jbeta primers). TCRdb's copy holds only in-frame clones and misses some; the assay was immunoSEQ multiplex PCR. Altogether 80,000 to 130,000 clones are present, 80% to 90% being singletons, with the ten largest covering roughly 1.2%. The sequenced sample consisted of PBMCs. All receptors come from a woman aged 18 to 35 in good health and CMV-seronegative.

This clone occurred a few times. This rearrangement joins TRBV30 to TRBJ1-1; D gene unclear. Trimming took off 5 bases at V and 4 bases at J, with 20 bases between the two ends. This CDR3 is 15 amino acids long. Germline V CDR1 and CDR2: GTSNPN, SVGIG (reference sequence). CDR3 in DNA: TGTGCCTGGGACCACCTTTCGGGTCTGGGCACTGAAGCTTTCTTT. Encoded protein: CAWDHLSGLGTEAFF. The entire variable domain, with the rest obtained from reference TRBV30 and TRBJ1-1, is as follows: SQTIHQWPATLVQPVGSPLSLECTVEGTSNPNLYWYRQAAGRGLQLLFYSVGIGQISSEVPQNLSASRPQDRQFILSSKKLLLSDSGFYLCAWDHLSGLGTEAFFGQGTRLTVV.

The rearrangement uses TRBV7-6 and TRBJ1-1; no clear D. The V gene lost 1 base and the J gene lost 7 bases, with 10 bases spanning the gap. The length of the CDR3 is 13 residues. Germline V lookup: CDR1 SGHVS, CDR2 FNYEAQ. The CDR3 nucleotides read TGTGCCAGCAGCTTAGGTTCACAGAATGAAGCTTTCTTT. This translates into CASSLGSQNEAFF.

The CDR3 DNA reads TGTGCCAGCAGCGGGACTAGCGGCCCAGATACGCAGTATTTT. It specifies CASSGTSGPDTQYF. The J gene is TRBJ2-3, the V gene TRBV9; 10 bases line up with TRBD2. CDR3 size: 14 residues. The germline CDR1 and CDR2 sequences are SGDLS and YYNGEE. Unmatched junction bases numbered 2, after V lost 3 bases and J lost 4 bases.

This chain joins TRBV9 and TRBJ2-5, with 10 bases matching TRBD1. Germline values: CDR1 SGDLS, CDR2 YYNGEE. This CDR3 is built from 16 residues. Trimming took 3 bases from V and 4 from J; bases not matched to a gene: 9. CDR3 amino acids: CASSARLDRGRETQYF. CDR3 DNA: TGTGCCAGCAGCGCTCGATTAGACAGGGGGCGAGAGACCCAGTACTTC.

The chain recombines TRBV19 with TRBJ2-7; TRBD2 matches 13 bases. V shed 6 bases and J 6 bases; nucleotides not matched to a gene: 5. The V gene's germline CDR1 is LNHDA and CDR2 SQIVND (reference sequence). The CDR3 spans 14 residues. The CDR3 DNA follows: TGTGCCAGTAGCGAACTAGCGGGGGGGCCCGAGCAGTACTTC. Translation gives CASSELAGGPEQYF.

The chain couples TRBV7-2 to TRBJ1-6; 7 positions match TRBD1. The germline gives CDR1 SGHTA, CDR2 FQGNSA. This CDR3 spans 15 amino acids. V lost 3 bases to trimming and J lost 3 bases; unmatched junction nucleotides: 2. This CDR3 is CASSFAGGYNSPLHF. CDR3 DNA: TGTGCCAGCAGCTTCGCAGGGGGCTATAATTCACCCCTCCACTTT. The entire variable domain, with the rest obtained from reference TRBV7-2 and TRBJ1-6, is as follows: GAGVSQSPSNKVTEKGKDVELRCDPISGHTALYWYRQSLGQGLEFLIYFQGNSAPDKSGLPSDRFSAERTGGSVSTLTIQRTQQEDSAVYLCASSFAGGYNSPLHFGNGTRLTVT.

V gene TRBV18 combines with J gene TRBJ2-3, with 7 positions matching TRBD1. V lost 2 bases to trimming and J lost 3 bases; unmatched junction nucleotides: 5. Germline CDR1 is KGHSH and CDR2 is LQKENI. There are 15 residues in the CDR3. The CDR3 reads CASSPATGLTDTQYF. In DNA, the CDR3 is TGTGCCAGCTCACCAGCGACAGGGCTAACAGATACGCAGTATTTT.

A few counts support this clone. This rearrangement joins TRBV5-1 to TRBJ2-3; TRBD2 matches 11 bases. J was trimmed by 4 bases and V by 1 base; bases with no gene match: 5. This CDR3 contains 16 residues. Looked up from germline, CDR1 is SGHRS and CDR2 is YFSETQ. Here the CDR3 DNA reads TGCGCCAGCAGCTTGTTAGCGGGGGGGCCTTCAGATACGCAGTATTTT. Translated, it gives CASSLLAGGPSDTQYF.

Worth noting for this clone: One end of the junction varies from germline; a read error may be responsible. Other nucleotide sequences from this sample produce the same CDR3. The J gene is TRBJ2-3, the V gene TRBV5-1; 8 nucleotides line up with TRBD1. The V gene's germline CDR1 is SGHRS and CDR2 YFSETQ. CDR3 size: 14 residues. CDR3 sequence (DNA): TGTGCCAGCAGCCACGGACAGGGATCAGATACGCAGTATTTT. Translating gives CASSHGQGSDTQYF.

The CDR3 nucleotides read TGTGCCAGCAGCCCGAGTTGGGGGGGGAAAACCGGGGAGCTGTTTTTT. Residues: CASSPSWGGKTGELFF. The chain joins TRBV7-8 to TRBJ2-2, with 7 bases fitting TRBD2. The CDR3 is 16 amino acids. V was clipped by 5 bases and J by 5 bases; unmatched bases: 11. CDR1 is SGHVS and CDR2 is FQNEAQ in the germline V gene. Supplemented by reference TRBV7-8 and TRBJ2-2, the full variable domain reads GAGVSQSPRYKVAKRGQDVALRCDPISGHVSLFWYQQALGQGPEFLTYFQNEAQLDKSGLPSDRFFAERPEGSVSTLKIQRTQQEDSAVYLCASSPSWGGKTGELFFGEGSRLTVL.

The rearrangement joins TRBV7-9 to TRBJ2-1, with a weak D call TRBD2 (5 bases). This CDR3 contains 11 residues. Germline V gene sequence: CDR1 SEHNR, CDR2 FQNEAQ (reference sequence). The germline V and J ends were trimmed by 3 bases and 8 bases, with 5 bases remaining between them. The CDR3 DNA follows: TGTGCCAGCAGCTTGGGAGATGAGCAGTTCTTC. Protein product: CASSLGDEQFF.

This chain's CDR3 is CASSVDGQLSGELFF. In DNA, the CDR3 is TGTGCCAGCAGCGTAGATGGACAGTTGTCCGGGGAGCTGTTTTTT. The chain is built from TRBV9 and TRBJ2-2; tentative D call: TRBD1 (6 bases). Germline V gene lookup returns CDR1 SGDLS and CDR2 YYNGEE. The CDR3 covers 15 residues. V was cut by 0 bases and J by 6 bases, with 12 bases left in between. Full variable domain (remainder filled in from reference TRBV9 and TRBJ2-2): DSGVTQTPKHLITATGQRVTLRCSPRSGDLSVYWYQQSLDQGLQFLIQYYNGEERAKGNILERFSAQQFPDLHSELNLSSLELGDSALYFCASSVDGQLSGELFFGEGSRLTVL.

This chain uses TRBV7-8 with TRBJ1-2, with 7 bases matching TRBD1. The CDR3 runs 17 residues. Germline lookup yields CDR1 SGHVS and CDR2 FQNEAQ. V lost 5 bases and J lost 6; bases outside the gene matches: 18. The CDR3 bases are TGTGCCAGCAGCGGTACTATATTGGACAGGTTTAGCGATGGCTACACCTTC. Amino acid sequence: CASSGTILDRFSDGYTF.

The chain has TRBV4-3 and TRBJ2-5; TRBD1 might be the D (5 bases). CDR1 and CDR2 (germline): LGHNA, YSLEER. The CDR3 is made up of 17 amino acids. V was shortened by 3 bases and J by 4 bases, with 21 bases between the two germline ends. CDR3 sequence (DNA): TGCGCCAGCAGCCATTCTGGGGCAAACCCAAGGCGAGAGACCCAGTACTTC. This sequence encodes CASSHSGANPRRETQYF.

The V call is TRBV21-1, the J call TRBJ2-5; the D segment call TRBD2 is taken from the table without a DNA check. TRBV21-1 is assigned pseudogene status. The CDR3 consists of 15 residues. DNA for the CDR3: TGTGCCAGCAGCAAGGGTGGAGAGGGAGGTGAGACCCAGTACTTC. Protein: CASSKGGEGGETQYF.

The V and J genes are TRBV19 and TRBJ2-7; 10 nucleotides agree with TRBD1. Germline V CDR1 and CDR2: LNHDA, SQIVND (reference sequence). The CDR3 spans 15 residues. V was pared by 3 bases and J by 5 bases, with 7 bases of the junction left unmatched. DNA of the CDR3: TGTGCCAGTAGTATGACAGGGGGCCTCCGGAACGAGCAGTACTTC. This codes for CASSMTGGLRNEQYF.

The CDR3 loop reads CASSFTVSGSSYEQYF. CDR3 nucleotides: TGCGCCAGCAGCTTCACGGTTAGCGGGAGCAGCTACGAGCAGTACTTC. The chain carries TRBV5-1 and TRBJ2-7; 9 bases line up with TRBD2. CDR1 and CDR2 from the germline V gene are SGHRS and YFSETQ. The CDR3 is 16 residues long. The V segment lost 2 bases and the J segment 3 bases; nucleotides outside the gene matches: 9.